This TCR beta chain originates from a study of CD8+ T cells in alopecia areata. Study-wide results and limits: Tofacitinib significantly decreased scalp clonality and expanded CD8+ clones among top 100.

Treatment defined: oral pan-JAK inhibitor, 5-10 mg twice daily. Extracted from the samples, RNA was reverse transcribed into cDNA to serve as the sequencing template. Clones were sequenced by immunoSEQ multiplex PCR, and TCRdb holds only the in-frame ones, with some missing. The sample shows some 190,000 clones, around 66% of them seen only once. In this sample, this clone turned up once. The antigen is not known. Germline CDR1 and CDR2: SGHTA and FQGNSA. CDR3 length: 14 amino acids. Trimming took 4 bases from V and 8 from J, leaving 15 bases between them. The material sequenced was CD4+ T cells sorted from blood, taken at week 44, from a patient treated with tofacitinib. The TCR was taken from a human donor with alopecia areata. The V gene is TRBV7-2, the J gene TRBJ2-1; D perhaps matches TRBD1 (5 bases). The CDR3 nucleotides are TGTGCCAGCAGCTACTTTCAGGGATCCCATGAGCAGTTCTTC. It codes for CASSYFQGSHEQFF. The complete variable domain, with remaining parts taken from reference TRBV7-2 and TRBJ2-1, reads GAGVSQSPSNKVTEKGKDVELRCDPISGHTALYWYRQSLGQGLEFLIYFQGNSAPDKSGLPSDRFSAERTGGSVSTLTIQRTQQEDSAVYLCASSYFQGSHEQFFGPGTRLTVL.